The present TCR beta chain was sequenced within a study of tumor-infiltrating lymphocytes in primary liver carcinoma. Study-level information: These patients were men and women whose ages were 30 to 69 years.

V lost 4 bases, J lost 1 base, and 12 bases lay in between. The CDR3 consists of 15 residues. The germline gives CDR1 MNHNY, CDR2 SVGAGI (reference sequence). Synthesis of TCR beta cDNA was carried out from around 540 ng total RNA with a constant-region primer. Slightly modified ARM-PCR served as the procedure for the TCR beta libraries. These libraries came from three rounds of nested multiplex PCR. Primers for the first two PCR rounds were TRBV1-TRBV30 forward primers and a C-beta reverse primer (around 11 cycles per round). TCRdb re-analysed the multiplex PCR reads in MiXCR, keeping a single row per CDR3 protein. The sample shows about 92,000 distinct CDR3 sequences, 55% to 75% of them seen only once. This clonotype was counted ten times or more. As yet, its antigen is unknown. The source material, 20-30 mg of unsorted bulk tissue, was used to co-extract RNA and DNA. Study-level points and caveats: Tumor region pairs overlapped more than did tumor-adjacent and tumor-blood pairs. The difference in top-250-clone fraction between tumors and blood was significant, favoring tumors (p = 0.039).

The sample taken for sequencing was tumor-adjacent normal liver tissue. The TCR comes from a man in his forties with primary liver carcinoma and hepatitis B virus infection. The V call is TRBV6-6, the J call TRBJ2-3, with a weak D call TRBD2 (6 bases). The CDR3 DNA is TGTGCCAGCAGTTTGGGGGGATTTGGCACAGATACGCAGTATTTT. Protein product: CASSLGGFGTDTQYF.